Below, 25 T cell receptor beta chains from the same sample are listed, as sequenced in a study of T cell responses to AZD1222 COVID-19 vaccine. Sequenced by immunoSEQ multiplex PCR; TCRdb stores in-frame clones only, minus some. Of around 180,000 clones listed, 70% to 90% are singletons. Sequencing was performed on peripheral blood, taken on day 0 of AZD1222 vaccination. These receptors originate from an adult in good health.

J is TRBJ2-2 and V is TRBV28, with TRBD2 matching over 8 bases. The CDR3 spans 15 residues. Germline CDR1 is MDHEN and CDR2 is SYDVKM. J was trimmed by 5 bases and V by 7 bases; bases with no gene match: 9. In nucleotides, the CDR3 is TGTGCCAGCACTACTAGCGGAGGCGGAACCGGGGAGCTGTTTTTT. Residues: CASTTSGGGTGELFF.

This clone appeared a few times. The chain links TRBV19 to TRBJ1-5; 7 nucleotides match TRBD1. J gave up 0 bases and V 7 bases, and 6 bases lay outside the gene matches. The germline gives CDR1 LNHDA, CDR2 SQIVND (reference sequence). CDR3 length: 15 residues. The CDR3: CASTPGTVSNQPQHF. For the CDR3, the DNA is TGTGCCAGTACCCCTGGGACAGTTAGCAATCAGCCCCAGCATTTT.

The chain links TRBV10-3 to TRBJ1-1; D remains ambiguous. In germline, CDR1 is ENHRY, CDR2 SYGVKD. V was shortened by 6 bases and J by 1 base, with 12 bases between the two germline ends. CDR3 length equals 14 residues. The CDR3 spells CAISSASPNTEAFF. In DNA form, the CDR3 reads TGTGCCATCAGCTCAGCTTCGCCGAACACTGAAGCTTTCTTT.

This chain uses TRBV4-1 with TRBJ1-5; D possibly corresponds to TRBD1 (5 bases). The CDR3 is 16 residues long. Trimming left V 1 base short and J 2 bases short, with 12 bases between. Germline CDR1 reads MGHRA; CDR2 reads YSYEKL. CDR3 loop: CASSQGSGGGNQPQHF. CDR3 in DNA: TGCGCCAGCAGCCAAGGGTCCGGAGGGGGCAATCAGCCCCAGCATTTT.

V usage is TRBV5-1 and J usage is TRBJ1-1; 7 bases match TRBD1. The CDR3 is 14 residues long. V dropped 2 bases and J dropped 4; count of bases not matched to a gene: 5. Germline CDR1 reads SGHRS; CDR2 reads YFSETQ. In DNA form, the CDR3 reads TGCGCCAGCAGCTTCGGAGGGGGCGGCACTGAAGCTTTCTTT. This translates into CASSFGGGGTEAFF.

Here the CDR3 reads CASSVSGKGGEKLFF. The CDR3 DNA follows: TGTGCCAGCAGCGTATCAGGAAAGGGGGGTGAAAAACTGTTTTTT. The V and J genes are TRBV9 and TRBJ1-4; tentative D call: TRBD1 (6 bases). CDR3 size: 15 residues. In germline, CDR1 is SGDLS, CDR2 YYNGEE. V lost 1 base, J lost 7 bases, and 14 bases lay in between.

This sequence joins TRBV30 and TRBJ1-3, with D unclear. Trimming cost V 0 bases and J 0 bases, with 3 bases left between them. Germline V CDR1 and CDR2: GTSNPN, SVGIG (reference sequence). This CDR3 region has 13 residues. The CDR3 nucleotides are TGTGCCTGGAGTGTAGACTCTGGAAACACCATATATTTT. This encodes CAWSVDSGNTIYF.

The chain employs TRBV28 and TRBJ2-3; the match to TRBD2 covers 10 bases. The J segment lost 2 bases and the V segment lost 8 bases, leaving 10 bases of the junction unmatched. The CDR3 sequence is 16 residues long. The germline CDR1 and CDR2 sequences are MDHEN and SYDVKM. The chain's CDR3 is CASSDLAGEDTDTQYF. The CDR3 coding sequence is TGTGCCAGCTCTGATCTAGCGGGGGAAGACACAGATACGCAGTATTTT.

The gene calls are TRBV7-8 and TRBJ2-2; D is perhaps TRBD2 (6 bases). The CDR3 runs to 16 residues. With 3 bases removed from V and 5 bases from J, the gap between germline ends came to 16 bases. Germline CDR1 is SGHVS and CDR2 is FQNEAQ. The CDR3 spells CASSFPPGGPTGELFF. DNA for the CDR3: TGTGCCAGCAGCTTCCCGCCCGGGGGACCAACCGGGGAGCTGTTTTTT.

The chain uses TRBV6-5 and TRBJ2-7; possibly TRBD1 for D (6 bases). Germline V gives CDR1 MNHEY, CDR2 SVGAGI. This CDR3 has 14 amino acids. With 6 bases removed from V and 0 bases from J, the gap between germline ends came to 12 bases. CDR3: CASSDRLSSYEQYF. In DNA, the CDR3 is TGTGCCAGCAGCGACAGGTTAAGCTCCTACGAGCAGTACTTC.

J is TRBJ2-7 and V is TRBV7-2, with D maybe TRBD1 (6 bases). Per the germline V gene, CDR1 is SGHTA and CDR2 is FQGNSA. V dropped 0 bases and J dropped 4 bases, with 10 bases sitting between them. The CDR3 runs 14 residues. The CDR3 region is CASSLAITGYEQYF. The CDR3 DNA is TGTGCCAGCAGCTTAGCGATAACAGGGTACGAGCAGTACTTC.

This chain uses TRBV7-8 with TRBJ2-7; the D gene is possibly TRBD1 (6 bases). This CDR3 is 14 amino acids long. CDR1 is SGHVS and CDR2 is FQNEAQ in the germline V gene. V lost 5 bases to trimming and J lost 2 bases, with 13 bases between them. The CDR3 DNA reads as TGTGCCAGCAGCCTACAGGGTATCGCCTACGAGCAGTACTTC. It codes for CASSLQGIAYEQYF. Supplemented by reference TRBV7-8 and TRBJ2-7, the full variable domain reads GAGVSQSPRYKVAKRGQDVALRCDPISGHVSLFWYQQALGQGPEFLTYFQNEAQLDKSGLPSDRFFAERPEGSVSTLKIQRTQQEDSAVYLCASSLQGIAYEQYFGPGTRLTVT.

V gene TRBV20-1 combines with J gene TRBJ2-4, with D hard to call. The germline V and J ends were trimmed by 3 bases and 3 bases, with 9 bases remaining between them. Per germline, CDR1 DFQATT and CDR2 SNEGSKA (reference sequence). CDR3 length: 13 residues. CDR3 sequence: CSASAESKNIQYF. The CDR3 nucleotides are TGCAGTGCTAGTGCCGAGAGCAAAAACATTCAGTACTTC.

The chain uses TRBV30 and TRBJ1-5; 7 positions agree with TRBD1. The V segment lost 0 bases and the J segment 7 bases; nucleotides outside the gene matches: 6. Germline CDR1 is GTSNPN and CDR2 is SVGIG (reference sequence). This CDR3 comprises 14 residues. The CDR3 spells CAWSVKGGGQPQHF. In DNA form, the CDR3 reads TGTGCCTGGAGTGTGAAAGGGGGCGGGCAGCCCCAGCATTTT.

The chain is built from TRBV6-5 and TRBJ1-1; D may be TRBD1 (5 bases). Germline V lookup: CDR1 MNHEY, CDR2 SVGAGI. V was trimmed by 2 bases and J by 4 bases, leaving 8 bases between them. The CDR3 spans 13 residues. The CDR3 DNA reads as TGTGCCAGCAGTTACAGGGGCACCACTGAAGCTTTCTTT. This encodes CASSYRGTTEAFF.

The chain recombines TRBV19 with TRBJ1-4; TRBD1 aligns across 7 bases. The CDR3 is 13 amino acids. Germline-derived CDR1 and CDR2 are LNHDA and SQIVND (reference sequence). Trimming at V came to 5 bases and at J to 7 bases, leaving 4 bases not matched to a gene. CDR3 protein: CASSLGTVEKLFF. CDR3 DNA sequence: TGTGCCAGTAGTCTAGGGACAGTTGAAAAACTGTTTTTT.

The chain uses TRBV7-2 and TRBJ2-7, with TRBD2 identical over 9 bases. Germline assignment: CDR1 SGHTA and CDR2 FQGNSA. The CDR3 contains 15 residues. V was pared by 3 bases and J by 0 bases, with 3 bases of the junction left unmatched. This CDR3 reads CASSFSGGDSYEQYF. In nucleotides, the CDR3 is TGTGCCAGCAGCTTTAGCGGGGGAGACTCCTACGAGCAGTACTTC.

The chain employs TRBV12-3 or TRBV12-4 and TRBJ1-1; 7 positions match TRBD1. Losses at the gene ends were 9 bases for V and 7 bases for J; bases not matched to a gene: 8. The CDR3 sequence is 12 residues long. CDR3 region: CASKSRDSEAFF. In nucleotides, the CDR3 is TGTGCCAGTAAAAGCAGGGACAGTGAAGCTTTCTTT.

The rearrangement uses TRBV25-1 and TRBJ1-1; D is unclear. V gave up 3 bases and J gave up 1 base, with 6 bases separating them. The CDR3 is 13 residues long. CDR1 and CDR2 (germline): MGHDK, SYGVNS. CDR3 sequence: CASSDTGNTEAFF. CDR3 nucleotides: TGTGCCAGCAGTGATACGGGGAACACTGAAGCTTTCTTT.

The chain links TRBV7-3 to TRBJ2-6; TRBD1 or TRBD2 may be the D gene (5 bases each). Deletions cut 4 bases from V and 4 bases from J, with 14 bases between. The CDR3 is 16 amino acids. Germline CDR1 is SGHTA and CDR2 is FQGTGA. CDR3 coding DNA: TGTGCCAGCAGCTCGGGACCTCCGGGGGGGGCCAACGTCCTGACTTTC. This sequence encodes CASSSGPPGGANVLTF.

The genes are TRBV6-5 and TRBJ2-7; no clear D. This CDR3 comprises 15 residues. Trimming pared 0 bases from V and 0 bases from J, leaving 9 bases between. Germline V gene data show CDR1 as MNHEY and CDR2 as SVGAGI. The CDR3 region has the DNA TGTGCCAGCAGTTACTCGGAACTTAGCTCCTACGAGCAGTACTTC. It encodes CASSYSELSSYEQYF.

This clone was counted only a few times. This chain uses TRBV6-7 with TRBJ1-6, with a possible D match to TRBD1 (5 bases). TRBV6-7 is annotated as an ORF whose role is uncertain. V gave up 2 bases and J gave up 0 bases, with 14 bases separating them. The CDR3 extends over 18 amino acids. The CDR3 loop reads CASSYPLGGVSYNSPLHF. CDR3 in DNA: TGTGCCAGCAGTTACCCCCTCGGGGGGGTCTCCTATAATTCACCCCTCCACTTT.

The CDR3 DNA reads as TGCGTGTGCCCACAGGAGAACTATGGCTACACCTTC. Amino acid sequence: CVCPQENYGYTF. The J gene is TRBJ1-2, the V gene TRBV29-1; the D gene is possibly TRBD1 (5 bases). Germline values: CDR1 SQVTM, CDR2 ANQGSEA. The CDR3 runs to 12 residues.

Regarding this clone: One end of the junction does not line up with germline, which may come from a read error. The V call is TRBV10-3, the J call TRBJ1-3, with a weak D call TRBD1 (5 bases). The CDR3 is 12 residues long. CDR1 ENHRY and CDR2 SYGVKD come from the germline V gene. CDR3 loop: CAISEPDTLTHF. The CDR3, as DNA: TGTGCCATCAGTGAACCGGACACCTTAACACATTTT.

The chain couples TRBV6-6 to TRBJ1-1, with no clear D. The germline V and J ends were trimmed by 5 bases and 2 bases, with 9 bases remaining between them. Germline loops: CDR1 MNHNY, CDR2 SVGAGI (reference sequence). This CDR3 comprises 13 residues. In DNA form, the CDR3 reads TGTGCCAGCAGTAACCTAGGTAACACTGAAGCTTTCTTT. Amino acids: CASSNLGNTEAFF.